This TCR beta chain was identified during a study of siplizumab effects on memory and regulatory T cells. Regarding the study as a whole: Naive T cell populations appeared to exhibit greater diversity than memory cells and appeared to be major alloresponse contributors.

Turning to this clone: Its antigen remains unknown.

Libraries were prepared by immunoSEQ multiplex PCR; TCRdb keeps only in-frame clonotypes and omits some of them. The profile covers some 120,000 clones, with approximately 94% appearing a single time and around 1.5% taken by the ten largest. Trimming took 6 bases from V and 5 from J, leaving 10 bases between them. This CDR3 contains 12 residues. The V gene's germline CDR1 is MDHEN and CDR2 SYDVKM. The source is a human donor in good health. What was sequenced was non-Treg CD4+ T cells sorted from blood. The genes are TRBV28 and TRBJ1-2, with D uncertain. The CDR3 spells CASSQPGYGYTF. CDR3 bases: TGTGCCAGCAGCCAACCCGGTTATGGCTACACCTTC.